This T cell receptor (beta chain) was obtained from a study of blood T cell repertoires in COVID-19. Original processing methods: Quantification of nucleated cells was approximated via reference gene primer amplification. The method was immunoSEQ multiplex PCR; TCRdb's version includes in-frame clones alone and lacks a portion of them. The V and J calls and clone size are taken from that table; D and trimming were inferred from the DNA. The sample holds 200,000 to 250,000 clones; less than 85% are singletons and the top ten take under 10%. CDR1 and CDR2 from the germline V gene are WSHSY and SAAADI. CDR3 length equals 13 residues. Trimming took off 5 bases at V and 0 bases at J, with 7 bases between the two ends.

This TCR came from a woman of 80 years or more with COVID-19, enrolled during active disease. The sequenced sample consisted of peripheral blood. V is TRBV10-2 and J is TRBJ1-1; D gene ambiguous. The CDR3 nucleotides are TGCGCCAGCAGTCCTCAGATGAACACTGAAGCTTTCTTT. Its protein is CASSPQMNTEAFF.